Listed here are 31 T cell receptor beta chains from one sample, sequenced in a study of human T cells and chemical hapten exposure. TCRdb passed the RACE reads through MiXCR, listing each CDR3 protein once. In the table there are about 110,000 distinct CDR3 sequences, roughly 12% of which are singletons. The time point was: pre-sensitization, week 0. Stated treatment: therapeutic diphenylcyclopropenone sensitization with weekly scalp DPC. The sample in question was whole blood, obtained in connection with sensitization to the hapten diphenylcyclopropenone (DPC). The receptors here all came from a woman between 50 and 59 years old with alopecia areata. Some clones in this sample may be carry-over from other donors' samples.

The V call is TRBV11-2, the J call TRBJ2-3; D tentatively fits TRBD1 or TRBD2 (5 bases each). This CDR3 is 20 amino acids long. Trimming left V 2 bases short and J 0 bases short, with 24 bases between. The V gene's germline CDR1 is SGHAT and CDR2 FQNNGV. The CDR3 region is CASSLKTPGPTKTSTDTQYF. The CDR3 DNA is TGTGCCAGCAGCTTAAAAACCCCGGGACCGACAAAAACTAGCACAGATACGCAGTATTTT.

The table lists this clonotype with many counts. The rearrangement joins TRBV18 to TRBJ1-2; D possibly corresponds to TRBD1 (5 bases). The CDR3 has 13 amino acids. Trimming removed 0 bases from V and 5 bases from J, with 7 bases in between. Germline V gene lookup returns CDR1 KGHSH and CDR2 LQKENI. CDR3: CASSPPEGYGYTF. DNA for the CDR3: TGTGCCAGCTCACCACCGGAGGGGTATGGCTACACCTTC.

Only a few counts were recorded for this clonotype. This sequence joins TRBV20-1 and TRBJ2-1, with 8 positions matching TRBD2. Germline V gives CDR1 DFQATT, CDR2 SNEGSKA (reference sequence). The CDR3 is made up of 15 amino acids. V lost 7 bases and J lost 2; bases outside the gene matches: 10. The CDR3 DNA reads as TGCAGTGTCCTGGGTGACGGGGGGGCCTACAATGAGCAGTTCTTC. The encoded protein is CSVLGDGGAYNEQFF.

Here the CDR3 reads CASSVNSGAMNTEAFF. CDR3 DNA: TGTGCCAGCAGTGTAAATTCCGGCGCTATGAACACTGAAGCTTTCTTT. The chain has TRBV6-4 and TRBJ1-1; unclear D gene. Germline CDR1 is MRHNA and CDR2 is SNTAGT. The CDR3 loop spans 16 amino acids. With 4 bases removed from V and 0 bases from J, the gap between germline ends came to 15 bases.

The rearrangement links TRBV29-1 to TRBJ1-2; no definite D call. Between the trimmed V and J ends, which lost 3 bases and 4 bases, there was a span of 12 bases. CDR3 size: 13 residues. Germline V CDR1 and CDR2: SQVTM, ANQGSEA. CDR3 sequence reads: CSVEVPDGYGYTF. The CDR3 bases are TGCAGCGTTGAGGTTCCAGACGGCTATGGCTACACCTTC.

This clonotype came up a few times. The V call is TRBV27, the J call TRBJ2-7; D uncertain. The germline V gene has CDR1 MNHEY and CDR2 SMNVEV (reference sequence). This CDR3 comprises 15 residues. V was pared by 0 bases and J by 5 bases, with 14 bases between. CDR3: CASSLSTANPHEQYF. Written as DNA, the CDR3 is TGTGCCAGCAGTTTATCCACAGCGAACCCTCACGAGCAGTACTTC.

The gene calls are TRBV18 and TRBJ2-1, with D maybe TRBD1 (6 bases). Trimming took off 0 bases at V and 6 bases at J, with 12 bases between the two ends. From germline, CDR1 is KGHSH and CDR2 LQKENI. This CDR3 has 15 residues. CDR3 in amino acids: CASSPPSGAGNEQFF. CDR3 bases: TGTGCCAGCTCACCACCCTCAGGGGCGGGCAATGAGCAGTTCTTC. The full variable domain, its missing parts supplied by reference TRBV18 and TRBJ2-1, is NAGVMQNPRHLVRRRGQEARLRCSPMKGHSHVYWYRQLPEEGLKFMVYLQKENIIDESGMPKERFSAEFPKEGPSILRIQQVVRGDSAAYFCASSPPSGAGNEQFFGPGTRLTVL.

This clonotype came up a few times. Here the CDR3 DNA reads TGTGCCAGCTCACCAGATCGGGGGATGAACACTGAAGCTTTCTTT. This translates into CASSPDRGMNTEAFF. The genes are TRBV18 and TRBJ1-1; tentative D call: TRBD1 (5 bases). The CDR3 is 15 residues long. V lost 2 bases to trimming and J lost 0 bases, with 10 bases between them. In germline, CDR1 is KGHSH, CDR2 LQKENI.

The CDR3 DNA reads as TGTGCCAGCAGCTTGGGGAGGACTGAAGCTTTCTTT. It yields the protein CASSLGRTEAFF. This chain joins TRBV5-4 and TRBJ1-1; D is uncertain. Germline V CDR1 and CDR2: SGHNT, YYREEE (reference sequence). V lost 0 bases and J 5 bases, leaving 5 bases between the germline ends. The CDR3 extends over 12 amino acids.

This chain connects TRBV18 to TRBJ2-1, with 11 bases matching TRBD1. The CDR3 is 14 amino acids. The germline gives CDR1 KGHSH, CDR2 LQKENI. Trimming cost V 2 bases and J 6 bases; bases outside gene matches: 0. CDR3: CASSPGQGANEQFF. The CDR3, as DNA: TGTGCCAGCTCACCAGGACAGGGGGCCAATGAGCAGTTCTTC. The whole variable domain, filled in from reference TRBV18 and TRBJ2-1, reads NAGVMQNPRHLVRRRGQEARLRCSPMKGHSHVYWYRQLPEEGLKFMVYLQKENIIDESGMPKERFSAEFPKEGPSILRIQQVVRGDSAAYFCASSPGQGANEQFFGPGTRLTVL.

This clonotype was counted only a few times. DNA for the CDR3: TGTGCCAGCAGCCAAGATGGGGGGTATGGCTACACCTTC. Its translation: CASSQDGGYGYTF. This chain uses TRBV3-1 with TRBJ1-2; possible D gene TRBD1, 5 bases. Germline V gene data show CDR1 as LGHDT and CDR2 as YNNKEL (reference sequence). The CDR3 is 13 amino acids. V lost 0 bases and J lost 5, with 7 bases in between.

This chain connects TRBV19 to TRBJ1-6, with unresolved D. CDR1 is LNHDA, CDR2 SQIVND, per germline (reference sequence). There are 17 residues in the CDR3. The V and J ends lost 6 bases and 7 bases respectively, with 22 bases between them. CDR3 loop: CASSLAQDAGGNSPLHF. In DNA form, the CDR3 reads TGTGCCAGTAGCCTGGCTCAGGACGCCGGAGGAAATTCACCCCTCCACTTT.

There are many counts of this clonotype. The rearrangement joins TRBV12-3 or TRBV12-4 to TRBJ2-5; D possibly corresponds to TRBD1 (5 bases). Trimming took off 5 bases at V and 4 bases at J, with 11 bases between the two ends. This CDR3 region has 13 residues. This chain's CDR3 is CASSVTGVETQYF. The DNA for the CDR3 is TGTGCCAGCAGTGTCACAGGCGTAGAGACCCAGTACTTC.

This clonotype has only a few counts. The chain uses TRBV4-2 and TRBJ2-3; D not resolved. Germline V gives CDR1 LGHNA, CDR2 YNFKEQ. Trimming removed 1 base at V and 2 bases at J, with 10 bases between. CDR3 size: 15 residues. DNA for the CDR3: TGTGCCAGCAGCCAAGCAGGCGACAACACAGATACGCAGTATTTT. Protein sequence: CASSQAGDNTDTQYF.

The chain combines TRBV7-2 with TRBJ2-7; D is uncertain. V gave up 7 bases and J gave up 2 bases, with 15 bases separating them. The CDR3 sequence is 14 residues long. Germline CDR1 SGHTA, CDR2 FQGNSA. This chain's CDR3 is CASTRPGSPYEQYF. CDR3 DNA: TGTGCCAGCACACGACCAGGCTCACCCTACGAGCAGTACTTC.

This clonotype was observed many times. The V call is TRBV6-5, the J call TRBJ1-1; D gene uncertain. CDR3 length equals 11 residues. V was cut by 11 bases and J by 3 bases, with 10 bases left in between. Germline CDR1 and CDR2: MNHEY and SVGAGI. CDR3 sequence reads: CASGGYTEAFF. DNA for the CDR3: TGTGCCTCCGGCGGGTACACTGAAGCTTTCTTT.

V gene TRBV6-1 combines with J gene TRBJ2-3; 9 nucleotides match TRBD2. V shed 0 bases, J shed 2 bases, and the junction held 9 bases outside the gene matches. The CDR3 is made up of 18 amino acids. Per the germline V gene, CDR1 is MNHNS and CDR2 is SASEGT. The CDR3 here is CASSEAMVAGGYTDTQYF. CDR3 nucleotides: TGTGCCAGCAGTGAAGCGATGGTGGCGGGGGGGTACACAGATACGCAGTATTTT.

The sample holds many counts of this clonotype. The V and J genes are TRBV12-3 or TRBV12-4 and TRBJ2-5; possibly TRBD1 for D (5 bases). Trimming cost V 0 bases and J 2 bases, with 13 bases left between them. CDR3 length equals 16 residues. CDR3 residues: CASSLAGRFHQETQYF. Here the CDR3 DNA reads TGTGCCAGCAGTTTAGCGGGGCGCTTCCATCAAGAGACCCAGTACTTC.

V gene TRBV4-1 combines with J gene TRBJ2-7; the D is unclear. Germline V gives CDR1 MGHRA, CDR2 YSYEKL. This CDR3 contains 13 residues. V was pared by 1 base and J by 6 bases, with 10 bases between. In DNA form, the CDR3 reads TGCGCCAGCAGCCAAGTAAGCCTATCCGAGCAGTACTTC. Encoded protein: CASSQVSLSEQYF.

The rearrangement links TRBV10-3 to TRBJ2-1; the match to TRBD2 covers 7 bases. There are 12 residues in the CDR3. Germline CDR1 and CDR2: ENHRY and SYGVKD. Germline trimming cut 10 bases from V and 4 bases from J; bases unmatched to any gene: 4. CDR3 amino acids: CATGGPYNEQFF. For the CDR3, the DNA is TGTGCCACGGGGGGACCGTACAATGAGCAGTTCTTC.

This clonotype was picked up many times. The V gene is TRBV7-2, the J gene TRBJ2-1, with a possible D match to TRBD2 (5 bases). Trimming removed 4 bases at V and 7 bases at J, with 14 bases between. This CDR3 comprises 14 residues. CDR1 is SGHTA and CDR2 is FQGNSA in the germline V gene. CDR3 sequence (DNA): TGTGCCAGCAGCTCTCGGACTGGCCTGAATGAGCAGTTCTTC. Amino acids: CASSSRTGLNEQFF.

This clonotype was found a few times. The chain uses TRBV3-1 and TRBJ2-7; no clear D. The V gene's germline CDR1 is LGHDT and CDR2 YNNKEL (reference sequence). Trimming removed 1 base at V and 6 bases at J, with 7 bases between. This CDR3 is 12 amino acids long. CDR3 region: CASSQGRSEQYF. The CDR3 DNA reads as TGTGCCAGCAGCCAAGGTAGGTCCGAGCAGTACTTC.

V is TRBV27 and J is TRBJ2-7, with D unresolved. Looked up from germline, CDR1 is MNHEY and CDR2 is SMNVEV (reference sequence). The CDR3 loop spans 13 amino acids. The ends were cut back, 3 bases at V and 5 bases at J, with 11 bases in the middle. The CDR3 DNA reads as TGTGCCAGCAGTTTCTCGCCTCCCCACGAGCAGTACTTC. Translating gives CASSFSPPHEQYF.

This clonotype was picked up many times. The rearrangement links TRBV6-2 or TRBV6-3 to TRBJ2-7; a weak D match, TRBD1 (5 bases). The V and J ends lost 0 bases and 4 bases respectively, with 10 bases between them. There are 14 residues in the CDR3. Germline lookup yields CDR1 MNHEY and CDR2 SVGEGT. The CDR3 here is CASSYSFSGYEQYF. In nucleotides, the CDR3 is TGTGCCAGCAGTTACTCTTTTTCAGGGTACGAGCAGTACTTC.

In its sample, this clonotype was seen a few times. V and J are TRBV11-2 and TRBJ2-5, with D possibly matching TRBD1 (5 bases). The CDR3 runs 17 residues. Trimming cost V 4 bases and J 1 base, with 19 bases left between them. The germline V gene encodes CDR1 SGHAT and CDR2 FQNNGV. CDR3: CASSSSPRQSAQETQYF. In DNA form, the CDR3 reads TGTGCCAGCAGCTCCTCTCCCCGACAGTCAGCCCAAGAGACCCAGTACTTC.

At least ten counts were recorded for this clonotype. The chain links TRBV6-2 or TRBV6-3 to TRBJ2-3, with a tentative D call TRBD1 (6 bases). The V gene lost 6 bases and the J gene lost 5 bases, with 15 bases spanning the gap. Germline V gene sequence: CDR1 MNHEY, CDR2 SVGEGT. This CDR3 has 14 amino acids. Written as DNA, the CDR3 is TGTGCCAGCAGACTGACAGGATCTGTAGATACGCAGTATTTT. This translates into CASRLTGSVDTQYF.

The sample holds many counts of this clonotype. The CDR3 here is CASSFWTGGEQFF. The CDR3 DNA follows: TGTGCCAGTAGTTTCTGGACAGGCGGAGAGCAGTTCTTC. The chain carries TRBV19 and TRBJ2-1; 7 bases are shared with TRBD1. The CDR3 totals 13 residues. CDR1 LNHDA and CDR2 SQIVND come from the germline V gene (reference sequence). V was pared by 5 bases and J by 10 bases, with 8 bases of the junction left unmatched.

CDR3 sequence reads: CASSYATSYEQYF. The DNA for the CDR3 is TGTGCCAGCAGTTACGCGACCTCCTACGAGCAGTACTTC. The rearrangement links TRBV6-5 to TRBJ2-7, with D unresolved. The germline V gene has CDR1 MNHEY and CDR2 SVGAGI. Trimming cost V 2 bases and J 0 bases, with 5 bases left between them. The CDR3 is 13 amino acids.

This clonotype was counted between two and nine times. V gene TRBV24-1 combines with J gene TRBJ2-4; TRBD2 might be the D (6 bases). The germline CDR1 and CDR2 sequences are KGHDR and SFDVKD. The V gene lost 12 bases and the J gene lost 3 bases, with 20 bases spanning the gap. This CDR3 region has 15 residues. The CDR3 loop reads CAPSHGLEGKNIQYF. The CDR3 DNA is TGTGCCCCCTCGCACGGACTGGAGGGCAAAAACATTCAGTACTTC.

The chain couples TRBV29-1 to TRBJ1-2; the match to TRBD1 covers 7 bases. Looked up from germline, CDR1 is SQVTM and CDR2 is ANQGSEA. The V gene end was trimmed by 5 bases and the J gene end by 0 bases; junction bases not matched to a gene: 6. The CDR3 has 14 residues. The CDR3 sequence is CSVSRQGTNYGYTF. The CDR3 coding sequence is TGCAGCGTTTCAAGACAGGGAACTAACTATGGCTACACCTTC.

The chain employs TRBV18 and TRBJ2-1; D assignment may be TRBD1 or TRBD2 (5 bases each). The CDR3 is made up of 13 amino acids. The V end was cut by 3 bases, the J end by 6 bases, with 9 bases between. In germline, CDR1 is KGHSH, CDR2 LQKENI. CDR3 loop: CASSPSGRNEQFF. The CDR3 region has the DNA TGTGCCAGCTCACCGTCGGGGCGCAATGAGCAGTTCTTC. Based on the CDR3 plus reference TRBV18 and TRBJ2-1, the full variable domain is NAGVMQNPRHLVRRRGQEARLRCSPMKGHSHVYWYRQLPEEGLKFMVYLQKENIIDESGMPKERFSAEFPKEGPSILRIQQVVRGDSAAYFCASSPSGRNEQFFGPGTRLTVL.